This T cell receptor (beta chain) is drawn from a study of graft-versus-host responses after intestinal transplantation. Study-level information: Those transplanted obtained multivisceral, liver-intestinal, or isolated intestinal grafts. Uniformly, recipients were administered anti-thymocyte globulin induction with subsequent tacrolimus and steroids for two to three years.

Sequencing was performed with immunoSEQ multiplex PCR; in TCRdb, only in-frame clones are kept and a portion is missing. Among tens of thousands of clones listed, about 81% were seen once. This clone was observed a handful of times. What it binds is not known. Study-level findings and limits: Graft-donor T cell macrochimerism coincided with high graft-versus-host to host-versus-graft clonal ratios in allografts. GvH clones detected in recipient marrow included some appearing first in ileum or blood.

V lost 3 bases and J 6 bases, leaving 21 bases between the germline ends. The germline V gene encodes CDR1 MGHDK and CDR2 SYGVNS. CDR3 length: 16 residues. The chain has TRBV25-1 and TRBJ2-7; D assignment may be TRBD1 or TRBD2 (7 bases each). The TCR sequence derives from a human donor who received an intestinal transplant. The material sequenced was unstimulated CD4+ T cells sorted from spleen or lymph node cells, taken before intestinal transplant. The CDR3 sequence: CASSDLQGGTPREQYF. The CDR3 nucleotides are TGTGCCAGCAGTGATCTGCAGGGGGGGACCCCTCGCGAGCAGTACTTC.